This T cell receptor beta chain was found in a study of blood T cells in healthy people across ages. The CDR3 is 15 residues long. CDR1 and CDR2 (germline): LNHNV, YYDKDF (reference sequence). Concerning this clonotype: What it binds is not known.

Broader study findings: PBMCs went unsorted, and a conclusive naive versus antigen-experienced comparison was therefore prevented. Investigators treated diversity estimates from one million T cells as underestimates.

A sample-barcoded 5' primer and a J-beta primer mix were used in a second PCR of roughly 7 to 12 cycles. Via MiXCR, TCRdb re-called the 5' RACE reads, giving one row per CDR3 protein. The table shows approximately 1,000,000 distinct CDR3 sequences, with less than 50% occurring only once. The receptor was isolated from a woman aged 55 to 70 in good health. This chain connects TRBV15 to TRBJ2-7; 11 nucleotides line up with TRBD1. The J call may not be correct, given that the DNA end is closer to TRBJ2-5. Sequencing was performed on blood. This CDR3 is CATSEDRGRLETQYF. The CDR3 nucleotides read TGTGCCACCAGCGAGGACAGGGGGCGCCTTGAGACCCAGTACTTC.